Following are 14 T cell receptor beta chains from one sample sequenced in a study of shared clonotypes between healthy human individuals. Here immunoSEQ multiplex PCR was the method, and the copy in TCRdb shows in-frame clones only, minus some. The sample carries 2,500,000 or so clones, roughly 92% recorded once. Sequenced sample: naive CD4+ T cells from PBMCs. Stated subset: CD45RA+ positively selected. The source of these receptors is a man younger than 35 in good health. Some clones in this sample may be carry-over from other donors' samples.

The chain has TRBV5-5 and TRBJ2-7, with D possibly TRBD2 on 6 matching bases. V was shortened by 1 base and J by 7 bases, with 30 bases between the two germline ends. This CDR3 spans 19 amino acids. Germline CDR1 reads SGHKS; CDR2 reads YYEKEE (reference sequence). CDR3 region: CASSLRFWSAGGTPGEQYF. The CDR3 DNA follows: TGTGCCAGCAGCTTGCGGTTCTGGTCGGCCGGCGGGACGCCGGGGGAGCAGTACTTC.

V is TRBV5-1 and J is TRBJ1-1, with TRBD1 matching 8 bases. CDR3 length: 17 residues. Trimming removed 0 bases from V and 1 base from J; junction bases left unmatched: 8. Germline lookup yields CDR1 SGHRS and CDR2 YFSETQ. DNA for the CDR3: TGCGCCAGCAGCTTGGCGGCAGGGGGCGCGGGGAACACTGAAGCTTTCTTT. Residues: CASSLAAGGAGNTEAFF.

The chain uses TRBV9 and TRBJ2-7, with D perhaps assigned TRBD1 or TRBD2 (5 bases each). The V gene's germline CDR1 is SGDLS and CDR2 YYNGEE. The CDR3 spans 14 residues. V shed 0 bases and J shed 3 bases, with 10 bases lying between them. CDR3 protein: CASSVGGTLYEQYF. In DNA, the CDR3 is TGTGCCAGCAGCGTAGGAGGGACCCTCTACGAGCAGTACTTC.

The chain uses TRBV5-1 and TRBJ2-4; the match to TRBD1 covers 8 bases. This CDR3 has 17 amino acids. Germline loops: CDR1 SGHRS, CDR2 YFSETQ. The trim removed 4 bases at V and 6 bases at J, leaving 15 bases unmatched. CDR3 nucleotides: TGCGCCAGCAGCCCCCGGGAAGGACAGGGTGGTGGAAACATTCAGTACTTC. It codes for CASSPREGQGGGNIQYF. Full variable domain (remainder filled in from reference TRBV5-1 and TRBJ2-4): KAGVTQTPRYLIKTRGQQVTLSCSPISGHRSVSWYQQTPGQGLQFLFEYFSETQRNKGNFPGRFSGRQFSNSRSEMNVSTLELGDSALYLCASSPREGQGGGNIQYFGAGTRLSVL.

The V call is TRBV2, the J call TRBJ1-5; D gene unclear. The germline V gene has CDR1 SNHLY and CDR2 FYNNEI. Trimming shortened V by 6 bases and J by 3 bases, and 12 bases separated the two germline ends. The CDR3 contains 14 residues. The CDR3 region is CASSARSFNQPQHF. The CDR3 nucleotides read TGTGCCAGCAGCGCCCGCAGTTTCAATCAGCCCCAGCATTTT.

The J gene is TRBJ2-1, the V gene TRBV1. TRBV1 is flagged as a pseudogene. This CDR3 contains 16 residues. The chain's CDR3 is CTSSQGAGTRDREQFF. The CDR3 nucleotides read TGCACCAGCAGCCAAGGGGCCGGGACCCGAGATCGGGAGCAGTTCTTC.

V usage is TRBV9 and J usage is TRBJ2-7, with 7 positions matching TRBD1. The CDR3 totals 15 residues. Looked up from germline, CDR1 is SGDLS and CDR2 is YYNGEE. V lost 0 bases and J lost 9; bases outside the gene matches: 12. CDR3: CASSVGTGTAEGQYF. CDR3 sequence (DNA): TGTGCCAGCAGCGTAGGGACCGGGACAGCAGAGGGGCAGTACTTC.

V is TRBV7-2 and J is TRBJ2-1; D not resolved. Germline V gene sequence: CDR1 SGHTA, CDR2 FQGNSA. Trimming stripped 5 bases from V and 2 bases from J, with 16 bases between. This CDR3 has 16 residues. CDR3 bases: TGTGCCAGCAGCCCTCTGGCCGGTTACACCTACAATGAGCAGTTCTTC. This encodes CASSPLAGYTYNEQFF.

This CDR3 reads CASSLATGTQYF. CDR3 nucleotide sequence: TGTGCCAGCAGTTTAGCCACAGGGACCCAGTACTTC. This rearrangement joins TRBV28 to TRBJ2-5, with D possibly being TRBD1 (5 bases). Per germline, CDR1 MDHEN and CDR2 SYDVKM. V lost 2 bases, J lost 7 bases, and 8 bases lay in between. This CDR3 comprises 12 residues. The complete variable domain, with remaining parts taken from reference TRBV28 and TRBJ2-5, reads DVKVTQSSRYLVKRTGEKVFLECVQDMDHENMFWYRQDPGLGLRLIYFSYDVKMKEKGDIPEGYSVSREKKERFSLILESASTNQTSMYLCASSLATGTQYFGPGTRLLVL.

V is TRBV14 and J is TRBJ2-4, with 7 bases identical to TRBD2. The CDR3 runs to 16 residues. The germline V gene encodes CDR1 SGHDN and CDR2 FVKESK. Unmatched junction bases numbered 5, after V lost 1 base and J lost 2 bases. As DNA, the CDR3 is TGTGCCAGCAGCCAAGGACTAGCCGAAACCAAAAACATTCAGTACTTC. Its translation is CASSQGLAETKNIQYF.

The V and J genes are TRBV5-5 and TRBJ1-1; D might be TRBD1 (5 bases). CDR3 size: 13 residues. The V end lost 1 base, the J end lost 11 bases, and 15 bases lay between the germline ends. Germline CDR1 reads SGHKS; CDR2 reads YYEKEE (reference sequence). The CDR3 reads CASSLTRGQSAFF. DNA of the CDR3: TGTGCCAGCAGCTTGACCCGGGGCCAGTCGGCTTTCTTT.

The chain employs TRBV6-6 and TRBJ1-3; unclear D gene. In germline, CDR1 is MNHNY, CDR2 SVGAGI (reference sequence). V dropped 5 bases and J dropped 4 bases, with 3 bases sitting between them. The CDR3 has 11 amino acids. The CDR3 nucleotides are TGTGCCAGCAGTCAAGGAAACACCATATATTTT. It is translated as CASSQGNTIYF.

This chain connects TRBV7-9 to TRBJ2-5, with D tentatively TRBD1 (6 bases). The V gene lost 4 bases and the J gene lost 0 bases, with 24 bases spanning the gap. CDR1 is SEHNR and CDR2 is FQNEAQ in the germline V gene (reference sequence). This CDR3 has 19 residues. The chain's CDR3 is CASSYRRFGQGTYQETQYF. In nucleotides, the CDR3 is TGTGCCAGCAGCTACCGCCGGTTCGGCCAGGGGACGTACCAAGAGACCCAGTACTTC.

The V gene is TRBV7-3, the J gene TRBJ2-1; 9 bases are shared with TRBD2. The junction had 16 bases not matched to a gene; V was cut back by 3 bases and J by 7 bases. Germline loops: CDR1 SGHTA, CDR2 FQGTGA. This CDR3 comprises 18 residues. The CDR3 spells CASSLTGTSRTKRNEQFF. The CDR3 nucleotides are TGTGCCAGCAGCTTGACGGGGACTAGCAGAACAAAAAGGAATGAGCAGTTCTTC.